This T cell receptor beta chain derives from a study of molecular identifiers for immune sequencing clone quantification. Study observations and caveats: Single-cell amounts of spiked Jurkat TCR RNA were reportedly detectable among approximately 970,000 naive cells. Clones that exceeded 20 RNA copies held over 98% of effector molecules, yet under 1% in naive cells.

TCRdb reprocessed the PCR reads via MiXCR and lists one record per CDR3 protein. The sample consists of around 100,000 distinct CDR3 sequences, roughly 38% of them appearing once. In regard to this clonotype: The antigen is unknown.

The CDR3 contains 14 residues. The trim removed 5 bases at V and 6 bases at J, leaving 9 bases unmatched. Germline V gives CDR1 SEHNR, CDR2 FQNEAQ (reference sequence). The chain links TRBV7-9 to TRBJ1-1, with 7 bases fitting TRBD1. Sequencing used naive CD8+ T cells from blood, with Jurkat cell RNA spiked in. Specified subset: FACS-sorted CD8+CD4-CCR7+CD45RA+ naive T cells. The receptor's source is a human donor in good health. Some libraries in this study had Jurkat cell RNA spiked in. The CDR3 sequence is CASSPGDSPSEAFF. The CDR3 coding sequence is TGTGCCAGCAGCCCGGGGGACAGTCCGTCTGAAGCTTTCTTT.